Below are 25 T cell receptor beta chains sequenced from a single sample in a study of shared clonotypes between healthy human individuals. The repertoire was sequenced with immunoSEQ multiplex PCR; TCRdb's copy has only in-frame clones and lacks some. The sample consists of about 2.4 million clones, 85% to 95% of them appearing once. The sequenced material came from naive CD4+ T cells sorted from blood. The subset here: CD45RA+ positively selected. These receptors were taken from a man aged 18-30 years in good health.

DNA for the CDR3: TGTGCCAGCAGCTTATCGGGATTATCCCAAGAGACCCAGTACTTC. Translating gives CASSLSGLSQETQYF. The chain joins TRBV7-9 to TRBJ2-5, with D possibly matching TRBD2 (5 bases). The CDR3 has 15 amino acids. V was pared by 2 bases and J by 1 base, with 11 bases between. From germline, CDR1 is SEHNR and CDR2 FQNEAQ (reference sequence).

The chain joins TRBV27 to TRBJ2-2, with no clear D. V shed 5 bases and J shed 5 bases, with 9 bases lying between them. The germline CDR1 and CDR2 sequences are MNHEY and SMNVEV (reference sequence). This CDR3 region has 13 residues. CDR3 coding DNA: TGTGCCAGCAGTCCCCTAATAACCGGGGAGCTGTTTTTT. This codes for CASSPLITGELFF.

The J gene is TRBJ1-6, the V gene TRBV23-1; 10 bases are shared with TRBD1. TRBV23-1 belongs to the ORF category, with a function that is uncertain. The junction had 11 bases not matched to a gene; V was cut back by 6 bases and J by 3 bases. The CDR3 totals 18 residues. This CDR3 is CASRGLTGGPLYNSPLHF. The CDR3 DNA is TGCGCCAGCAGGGGGCTGACAGGGGGCCCCCTCTATAATTCACCCCTCCACTTT.

This chain links TRBV6-6 with TRBJ2-1, with D perhaps matching TRBD2 (5 bases). The CDR3 extends over 14 amino acids. The V end was cut by 4 bases, the J end by 3 bases, with 10 bases between. The V gene's germline CDR1 is MNHNY and CDR2 SVGAGI (reference sequence). The CDR3 is CASSWRGGYNEQFF. DNA of the CDR3: TGTGCCAGCAGTTGGAGAGGAGGCTACAATGAGCAGTTCTTC.

V is TRBV6-5 and J is TRBJ2-1; 10 positions agree with TRBD2. Germline V gene sequence: CDR1 MNHEY, CDR2 SVGAGI. The V and J ends lost 9 bases and 12 bases, in that order; junction bases with no gene match: 11. The CDR3 runs 13 residues. The CDR3: CASMASGSATQFF. The CDR3 nucleotides read TGTGCCAGTATGGCTAGCGGGAGCGCTACGCAGTTCTTC.

This clone has more than one count but fewer than ten. The identical CDR3 is also encoded by other nucleotide sequences in the sample. The chain couples TRBV14 to TRBJ1-1, with D unresolved. Between the trimmed V and J ends, which lost 0 bases and 2 bases, there was a span of 4 bases. Germline CDR1 SGHDN, CDR2 FVKESK. The CDR3 is made up of 13 amino acids. The CDR3 DNA sequence: TGTGCCAGCAGCCAAGACAGAAACACTGAAGCTTTCTTT. Translating gives CASSQDRNTEAFF. The full variable domain, its missing parts supplied by reference TRBV14 and TRBJ1-1, is EAGVTQFPSHSVIEKGQTVTLRCDPISGHDNLYWYRRVMGKEIKFLLHFVKESKQDESGMPNNRFLAERTGGTYSTLKVQPAELEDSGVYFCASSQDRNTEAFFGQGTRLTVV.

The chain is built from TRBV4-3 and TRBJ1-2, with a tentative D call TRBD1 (5 bases). This CDR3 has 16 residues. Deletions cut 0 bases from V and 0 bases from J, with 11 bases between. Germline V gene sequence: CDR1 LGHNA, CDR2 YSLEER. The CDR3: CASSQEAQEPNYGYTF. The CDR3 region has the DNA TGCGCCAGCAGCCAAGAGGCACAGGAGCCTAACTATGGCTACACCTTC.

The genes are TRBV21-1 and TRBJ1-1; the table's D gene call, TRBD1, was not cross checked with the DNA. TRBV21-1 is a known pseudogene. The CDR3 extends over 15 amino acids. The CDR3 coding sequence is TGTGCCAGCACCCCTCTTCTTCGGGACAGGGGGCAAGCTTTCTTT. As protein: CASTPLLRDRGQAFF.

The chain recombines TRBV10-3 with TRBJ2-7, with 7 bases fitting TRBD1. Unmatched junction bases numbered 6, after V lost 7 bases and J lost 3 bases. The CDR3 extends over 13 amino acids. Germline loops: CDR1 ENHRY, CDR2 SYGVKD. The CDR3 DNA reads TGTGCCATCAAGGAGAGGGGGCTCTACGAGCAGTACTTC. As protein: CAIKERGLYEQYF.

In the case of this clone: The identical CDR3 is also encoded by other nucleotide sequences in the sample. The gene calls are TRBV5-1 and TRBJ2-7, with D uncertain. The CDR3 has 13 residues. Trimming cost V 4 bases and J 0 bases, with 8 bases left between them. CDR1 and CDR2 from the germline V gene are SGHRS and YFSETQ. The CDR3 region is CASSRTSSYEQYF. The CDR3 DNA reads as TGCGCCAGCAGCAGAACGAGCTCCTACGAGCAGTACTTC.

CDR3 DNA sequence: TGTGCCATCAGTGAGTGGACGACCCCTAGCACAGATACGCAGTATTTT. This encodes CAISEWTTPSTDTQYF. The V call is TRBV10-3, the J call TRBJ2-3; D unresolved. The CDR3 has 16 residues. V shed 1 base and J shed 0 bases, with 11 bases lying between them. Germline assignment: CDR1 ENHRY and CDR2 SYGVKD.

This clone came up once. The chain uses TRBV7-2 and TRBJ2-3; the D is unclear. Germline V gives CDR1 SGHTA, CDR2 FQGNSA. The CDR3 has 15 residues. Trimming removed 5 bases at V and 3 bases at J, with 15 bases between. CDR3 loop: CASSEESRGTDTQYF. In DNA form, the CDR3 reads TGTGCCAGCAGCGAAGAGAGCAGAGGTACAGATACGCAGTATTTT.

This rearrangement joins TRBV7-6 to TRBJ2-2; D gene ambiguous. This CDR3 contains 14 residues. The ends were cut back, 4 bases at V and 3 bases at J, with 9 bases in the middle. Germline-derived CDR1 and CDR2 are SGHVS and FNYEAQ. CDR3 residues: CASSSLGDTGELFF. DNA of the CDR3: TGTGCCAGCAGCTCCCTTGGAGACACCGGGGAGCTGTTTTTT.

This clone showed up just once. Different DNA sequences within this sample yield the same CDR3. The chain joins TRBV4-1 to TRBJ2-5; tentative D call: TRBD2 (5 bases). From germline, CDR1 is MGHRA and CDR2 YSYEKL. V was clipped by 0 bases and J by 4 bases, with 9 bases between them. CDR3 length equals 14 residues. CDR3 sequence (DNA): TGCGCCAGCAGCCAAGATCGGGGTCGAGAGACCCAGTACTTC. It is translated as CASSQDRGRETQYF.

CDR3 sequence: CASRVTGQGNTIYF. CDR3 bases: TGTGCCAGTAGGGTCACGGGACAGGGAAACACCATATATTTT. This rearrangement joins TRBV19 to TRBJ1-3, with TRBD1 matching over 7 bases. The V segment lost 6 bases and the J segment 4 bases; nucleotides outside the gene matches: 6. Germline CDR1 and CDR2: LNHDA and SQIVND (reference sequence). There are 14 residues in the CDR3. The variable domain in full, completed from reference TRBV19 and TRBJ1-3, reads DGGITQSPKYLFRKEGQNVTLSCEQNLNHDAMYWYRQDPGQGLRLIYYSQIVNDFQKGDIAEGYSVSREKKESFPLTVTSAQKNPTAFYLCASRVTGQGNTIYFGEGSWLTVV.

The rearrangement uses TRBV27 and TRBJ2-7; 7 bases match TRBD2. The length of the CDR3 is 16 residues. Germline V gives CDR1 MNHEY, CDR2 SMNVEV (reference sequence). V was clipped by 3 bases and J by 0 bases; unmatched bases: 8. The CDR3 region is CASSFLPGGSSYEQYF. The CDR3 DNA sequence: TGTGCCAGCAGTTTTCTTCCGGGGGGTTCCTCCTACGAGCAGTACTTC.

The rearrangement joins TRBV18 to TRBJ2-3; 12 nucleotides align to TRBD2. The CDR3 spans 13 residues. Germline CDR1 KGHSH, CDR2 LQKENI. Unmatched junction bases numbered 3, after V lost 8 bases and J lost 6 bases. In nucleotides, the CDR3 is TGTGCCAGCCGGACTAGCGGGACTGATACGCAGTATTTT. Translating gives CASRTSGTDTQYF.

This chain connects TRBV19 to TRBJ2-5; TRBD2 aligns across 10 bases. With V trimmed by 6 bases and J by 1 base, 8 bases remained unmatched. CDR1 is LNHDA, CDR2 SQIVND, per germline (reference sequence). The CDR3 loop spans 16 amino acids. The CDR3 DNA follows: TGTGCCAGTAGCCTACCGGGACTAGCGACCCAAGAGACCCAGTACTTC. It encodes CASSLPGLATQETQYF.

The chain employs TRBV6-1 and TRBJ1-6; D remains unclear. The germline CDR1 and CDR2 sequences are MNHNS and SASEGT. V gave up 3 bases and J gave up 0 bases, with 6 bases separating them. The CDR3 covers 15 residues. CDR3 in amino acids: CASSDSNSYNSPLHF. CDR3 bases: TGTGCCAGCAGTGATTCGAACTCCTATAATTCACCCCTCCACTTT.

The V gene is TRBV5-6, the J gene TRBJ1-5; D gene uncertain. The V end lost 6 bases, the J end lost 4 bases, and 11 bases lay between the germline ends. CDR1 and CDR2 from the germline V gene are SGHDT and YYEEEE. The CDR3 totals 13 residues. The CDR3 loop reads CASTRSGNQPQHF. The CDR3 nucleotides read TGTGCCAGCACCAGGTCGGGAAATCAGCCCCAGCATTTT.

The V gene is TRBV5-1, the J gene TRBJ1-3; D remains unclear. The CDR3 is 13 residues long. V was clipped by 4 bases and J by 4 bases, with 9 bases between them. Per germline, CDR1 SGHRS and CDR2 YFSETQ. The CDR3 DNA reads as TGCGCCAGCAGCCTCGACGAAGGAAACACCATATATTTT. Translation gives CASSLDEGNTIYF.

The chain combines TRBV7-3 with TRBJ2-5; 11 bases align to TRBD2. V lost 2 bases, J lost 2 bases, and 4 bases stayed unmatched. This CDR3 has 16 amino acids. Germline CDR1 and CDR2: SGHTA and FQGTGA. CDR3 region: CASSLAPSGGQETQYF. The CDR3, as DNA: TGTGCCAGCAGCTTAGCCCCTAGCGGGGGGCAAGAGACCCAGTACTTC. The variable domain in full, with the rest retrieved from reference TRBV7-3 and TRBJ2-5, is GAGVSQTPSNKVTEKGKYVELRCDPISGHTALYWYRQSLGQGPEFLIYFQGTGAADDSGLPNDRFFAVRPEGSVSTLKIQRTERGDSAVYLCASSLAPSGGQETQYFGPGTRLLVL.

The chain joins TRBV2 to TRBJ2-2; D is perhaps TRBD1 or TRBD2 (5 bases each). Trimming took off 4 bases at V and 4 bases at J, with 13 bases between the two ends. Germline-derived CDR1 and CDR2 are SNHLY and FYNNEI. The CDR3 contains 15 residues. CDR3 sequence: CASSGDRLSTGELFF. The CDR3 bases are TGTGCCAGCAGTGGGGACCGCCTTAGCACCGGGGAGCTGTTTTTT.

For the CDR3, the DNA is TGTGCCAGCTCTCTAGACAGGGTCAATCGAGAGACCCAGTACTTC. Residues: CASSLDRVNRETQYF. The chain employs TRBV18 and TRBJ2-5, with 7 bases fitting TRBD1. V trimming: 6 bases; J trimming: 4 bases; junction bases outside the gene matches: 11. This CDR3 comprises 15 residues. Germline V gene lookup returns CDR1 KGHSH and CDR2 LQKENI.

The chain uses TRBV18 and TRBJ2-3, with 12 nucleotides matching TRBD2. This CDR3 is 15 amino acids long. V shed 8 bases, J shed 1 base, and the junction held 4 bases outside the gene matches. Germline loops: CDR1 KGHSH, CDR2 LQKENI. The CDR3 spells CASTRLAGGTDTQYF. CDR3 DNA sequence: TGTGCCAGCACTCGACTAGCGGGAGGCACAGATACGCAGTATTTT.